This T cell receptor beta chain was recorded in a study of CD8+CD57+ T cells in acquired aplastic anemia. Looking at the study overall: Mean DNA quantity obtained from sorted CD4+ and CD8+ cells was about 3 ug. Sequencing produced an average of about 10.8 million reads per healthy donor for CD4+ cells. Study-wide results and caveats: Patients showed no significant difference from controls in CD8+ Simpson's diversity. Around 27 sequences, all CD8+ CDR3, were shared between patients and controls.

Genomic DNA provided the template from which TCR beta VDJ and CDR3 profiles were obtained. Using its own MiXCR run on the reads, TCRdb lists one record per CDR3 protein. The sample records about 220,000 distinct CDR3 sequences, approximately 35% being singletons. Germline CDR1 reads LNHNV; CDR2 reads YYDKDF (reference sequence). The CDR3 is 18 residues long. The V end lost 1 base, the J end lost 0 bases, and 18 bases lay between the germline ends. Regarding this clonotype: Its antigen is unknown.

Sample: sorted CD4+, CD8+, or CD8+CD57+ T cells (not recorded which) from PBMCs. This TCR was recovered from a human donor in good health, serving as a control. The V and J genes are TRBV15 and TRBJ1-2, with D unclear. CDR3 residues: CATSRVAIFLCANYGYTF. The CDR3 coding sequence is TGTGCCACCAGCAGAGTGGCTATATTCTTATGTGCTAACTATGGCTACACCTTC. Supplemented by reference TRBV15 and TRBJ1-2, the full variable domain reads DAMVIQNPRYQVTQFGKPVTLSCSQTLNHNVMYWYQQKSSQAPKLLFHYYDKDFNNEADTPDNFQSRRPNTSFCFLDIRSPGLGDTAMYLCATSRVAIFLCANYGYTFGSGTRLTVV.